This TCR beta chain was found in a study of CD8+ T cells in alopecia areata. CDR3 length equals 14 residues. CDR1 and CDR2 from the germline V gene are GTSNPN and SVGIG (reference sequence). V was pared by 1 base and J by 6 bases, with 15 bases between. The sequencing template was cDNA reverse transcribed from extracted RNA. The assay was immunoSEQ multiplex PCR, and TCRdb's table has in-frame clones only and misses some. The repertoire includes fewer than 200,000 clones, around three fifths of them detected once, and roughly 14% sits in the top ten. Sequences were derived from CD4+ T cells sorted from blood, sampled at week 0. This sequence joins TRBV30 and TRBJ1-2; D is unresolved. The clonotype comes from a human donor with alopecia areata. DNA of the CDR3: TGTGCCTGGAGTGACCCCGGGTCTAGGGATGGCTACACCTTC. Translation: CAWSDPGSRDGYTF.